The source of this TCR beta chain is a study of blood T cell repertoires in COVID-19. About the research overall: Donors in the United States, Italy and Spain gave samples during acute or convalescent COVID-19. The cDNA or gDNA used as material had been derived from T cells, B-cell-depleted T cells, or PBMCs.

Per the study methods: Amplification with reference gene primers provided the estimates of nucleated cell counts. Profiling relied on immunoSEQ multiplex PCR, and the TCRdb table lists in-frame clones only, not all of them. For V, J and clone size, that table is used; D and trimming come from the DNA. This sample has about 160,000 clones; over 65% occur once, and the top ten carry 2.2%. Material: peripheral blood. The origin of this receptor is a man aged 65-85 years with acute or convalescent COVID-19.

CDR3 sequence (DNA): TGTGCCAGCAGGACAAGCAGTTCCTCCTACAATGAGCAGTTCTTC. It is translated as CASRTSSSSYNEQFF. The genes are TRBV27 and TRBJ2-1; D gene uncertain. The CDR3 is 15 amino acids. Germline-derived CDR1 and CDR2 are MNHEY and SMNVEV (reference sequence). Deletions cut 6 bases from V and 0 bases from J, with 12 bases between.